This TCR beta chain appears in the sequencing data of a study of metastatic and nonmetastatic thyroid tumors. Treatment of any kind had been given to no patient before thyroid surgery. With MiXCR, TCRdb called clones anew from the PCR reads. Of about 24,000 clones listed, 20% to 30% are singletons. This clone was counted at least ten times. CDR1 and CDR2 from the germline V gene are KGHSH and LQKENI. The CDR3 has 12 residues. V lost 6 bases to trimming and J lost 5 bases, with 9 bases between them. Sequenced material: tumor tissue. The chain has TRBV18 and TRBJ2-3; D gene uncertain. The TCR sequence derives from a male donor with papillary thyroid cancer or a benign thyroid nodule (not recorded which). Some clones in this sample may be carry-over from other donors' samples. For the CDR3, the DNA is TGTGCCAGCTCTTACTACGGAGATACGCAGTATTTT. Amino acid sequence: CASSYYGDTQYF.